The rows below give T cell receptor beta chains drawn from one sample of a study of monozygotic twins with inflammatory bowel disease. TCRdb re-called the 5' RACE reads; one entry per CDR3 protein, DNA not given. The sample data list approximately 330,000 distinct CDR3 sequences. The specimen sequenced was blood. All receptors derive from a human donor with ulcerative colitis or Crohn's disease, or a healthy co-twin of an affected twin (not recorded which). CDR3s include the opening cysteine and the closing phenylalanine or tryptophan.

cdr3_aa j_call v_call
CSVLSNNIIWFF TRBJ2-1 TRBV29-1
CATSGGADTQYF TRBJ2-3 TRBV24-1
CASSPPGFYEQYF TRBJ2-7 TRBV28
CSVEDLAVRGEQFF TRBJ2-1 TRBV29-1
CSVKSGASSYNEQFF TRBJ2-1 TRBV29-1
CASSQVIETQYF TRBJ2-5 TRBV3-1
CASLTTSGPGELFF TRBJ2-2 TRBV6-1
CASSSKPPSFGQGSGELFF TRBJ2-2 TRBV5-1
CASSLGRKETQYF TRBJ2-5 TRBV7-6
CASSPKDREGTEAFF TRBJ1-1 TRBV5-1
CASSLTSPFGNEQFF TRBJ2-1 TRBV5-1
CASSQSGGHSGGANVLTF TRBJ2-6 TRBV4-1
CASSLTGRLNQPQHF TRBJ1-5 TRBV5-5
CASSLPGQGSNYGYTF TRBJ1-2 TRBV7-3
CSVEGSAYEQYF TRBJ2-7 TRBV29-1